This T cell receptor beta chain is from a study of shared clonotypes between healthy human individuals (dated by TCRdb to the early 2020s). In the study overall: The cohort comprised a couple of women and a few men aged 18 to 49 years. Libraries were prepared and TCR repertoires were sequenced by different laboratories using diverse techniques, in order to increase sequencing depth and limit assay-specific biases. Between about 0.9 and 10 billion PBMCs per donor were obtained by leukapheresis. For each donor, CD4 naive and CD4 memory were each run on three plates, CD8 naive on two plates, and CD8 memory on one plate. The study deeply sequenced blood TCR repertoires of about 5 healthy adults to estimate repertoire size and the extent of clonotype sharing between individuals.

CD8 naive samples were obtained by positive selection for CCR7 among CD45RO-negative cells, yielding a CD45RA+CCR7+ population from which TemRA cells were excluded. The donors were healthy, HIV-negative adults who had no recently reported acute infections or vaccinations. All donors were Caucasian adults living in Nashville, Tennessee, USA. After blood collection by leukapheresis, PBMCs were isolated using Ficoll-Histopaque density gradient centrifugation and then cryopreserved in the vapor phase of liquid nitrogen. Purity and quantity of every magnetically sorted T cell population were checked by analytical flow cytometry. Each sorted fraction had its genomic DNA isolated and then quantified by UV absorbance on a Nanodrop 2000c. With respect to this clone: There is no known antigen for this receptor. Base qualities are not provided; no much larger clone lies one nucleotide away.

From the germline V gene (reference sequence), CDR1 is SEHNR and CDR2 is FQNEAQ. The CDR3, cysteine through phenylalanine, is 14 amino acids long. Only the CDR3 portion is preserved as DNA: 42 bases, with reading frame beginning at the first base. V has 6 bases trimmed and J has 6 bases trimmed; junction bases matching no gene number 11. Using the deep immunoSEQ assay, multiplex PCR amplified TCR CDR3 regions from genomic DNA. For each cell subset, the extracted genomic DNA was distributed evenly across all wells of several immunoSEQ 96-well plates, and each plate served as one replicate. For sorted subsets, about 200 ng genomic DNA, equal to 30,000 to 35,000 T cell genomes, was loaded into each replicate PCR. The purified libraries were quantified using a Qubit 3.0 fluorometer, sized with a Bioanalyzer 2100, and then quantified again using the KAPA Library Quantification kit. Each immunoSEQ 96-well plate was sequenced on its own single-read 150-cycle Illumina NextSeq 550 flow cell. The authors' pipeline ran thus. Because the immunoSEQ output included only junctional sequences and no quality scores, the filtering could not be the same as the filtering used for full-length reads. Sequences were annotated with PyIR, a Python wrapper for IgBLAST v1.9, using IMGT germline references to assign V/J genes and CDR3. Any read was removed if the V/J assignment was weak (E-value above 1e-6), the CDR3 was missing, or the read contained stop codons, out-of-frame junctions, or ambiguous translated residues. V3J clonotypes were defined by identical inferred V gene, J gene, and CDR3 amino acid sequence. To compute the percentage overlap between repertoires, the number of shared unique clonotypes was divided by the size of the smaller repertoire. RTK rarefaction, the Chao1 estimator, and Recon v2.1 estimates of unobserved clonotypes were used to assess repertoire richness. OLGA was used to compute generation probabilities for all TCRbeta clonotypes that the gDNA method yielded from a handful of donors. Sourced from immuneACCESS, this table was stored by TCRdb with only in-frame sequences that have V and J called. A share of the clones is absent; for the studies checked, an unresolved V gene accounts for under half, and the remainder has no known explanation. V, J and clone size derive from that table, while D and trimming were established from the DNA sequence. The sample has under 2,000,000 clones on record, approximately 94% of them singletons. Under 1.5% of the sample is taken by the ten largest.

Results the study describes overall, beyond this receptor: Incomplete sequencing was indicated by rarefaction of sorted-subset datasets, despite the large sequencing depth. Because the study included a small number of donors, the genetic and exposure-history diversity represented was limited. Across several donors, around 5% of naive CD4, 3% to 3.5% of naive CD8, 2.3% of memory CD4, and about 0.44% of memory CD8 clonotypes were shared. Clonotypes shared by all four sorted-subset donors showed higher generation probabilities than non-shared clonotypes. Pairwise subsampling indicated that sequencing depth was expected to affect the degree of clonotype sharing among donors. Only blood was sampled, and tissue TCR repertoires likely differ from those in blood. Naive subsets generally had larger estimated clonotype richness than memory subsets did.

The sequenced material came from naive CD8+ T cells sorted from blood. The label giving this sample's cell subset or site can be read as: CD45RA+CCR7+. The rearrangement combines TRBV7-9 with TRBJ2-7, and 7 bases in between align with TRBD2. The sequence was obtained from a man aged 18 to 30 in good health. The sequenced DNA is TGTGCCAGCAGACCCGGGACGGGGGGTATCGAGCAGTACTTC. It codes for CASRPGTGGIEQYF. Beyond the CDR3, the reference TRBV7-9 and TRBJ2-7 genes provide the residues; the full variable domain reads: DTGVSQNPRHKITKRGQNVTFRCDPISEHNRLYWYRQTLGQGPEFLTYFQNEAQLEKSRLLSDRFSAERPKGSFSTLEIQRTEQGDSAMYLCASRPGTGGIEQYFGPGTRLTVT.